This T cell receptor beta chain originates from a study of cytomegalovirus exposure and HLA in healthy donors. The wider study: Earlier results showed roughly 120 million unique TCR beta sequences derived from about 179 million T cells. In an early release, HLA-typed donors contributed tens of millions of unique TCR sequences.

This CDR3 is built from 19 residues. Germline V lookup: CDR1 SGDLS, CDR2 YYNGEE. Losses at the gene ends were 0 bases for V and 5 bases for J; bases not matched to a gene: 17. The PCR made use of 60 Vbeta and 13 Jbeta primers. Method: immunoSEQ multiplex PCR; TCRdb's copy keeps in-frame clones and lacks some. The sample carries 100,000 to 150,000 clones, under 80% recorded once. The V call is TRBV9, the J call TRBJ2-1; 7 bases are shared with TRBD2. The sequenced sample consisted of PBMCs. The receptor comes from a man aged 35 to 55 in good health and CMV-seropositive. CDR3 bases: TGTGCCAGCAGCGTAGCTTGGGAGAGGGGCGGGAGTTATAACAATGAGCAGTTCTTC. This translates into CASSVAWERGGSYNNEQFF. The whole variable domain, filled in from reference TRBV9 and TRBJ2-1, reads DSGVTQTPKHLITATGQRVTLRCSPRSGDLSVYWYQQSLDQGLQFLIQYYNGEERAKGNILERFSAQQFPDLHSELNLSSLELGDSALYFCASSVAWERGGSYNNEQFFGPGTRLTVL.